This T cell receptor (beta chain) is from a study of blood T cell repertoires in COVID-19. Study context: T cells, B-cell-depleted T cells, or PBMCs supplied cDNA or gDNA.

CDR3 length: 17 amino acids. V lost 2 bases and J lost 2; bases outside the gene matches: 9. Germline V lookup: CDR1 MDHEN, CDR2 SYDVKM. During active infection, Seattle patients enrolled and were then monitored through disease. In the original workflow: Reference gene primer amplification yielded estimated nucleated cell counts. This table comes from immunoSEQ multiplex PCR, and its TCRdb copy is limited to in-frame clones, with some not included. That table gives V, J and clone size, and the DNA gave D and trimming. The table shows some 310,000 clones, with roughly 90% occurring only once. What was sequenced was peripheral blood. The clonotype was recovered from a woman in her thirties with COVID-19, enrolled during active disease. V usage is TRBV28 and J usage is TRBJ2-1, with 7 bases aligning to TRBD2. This CDR3 is CASSLPESGRAYNEQFF. Written as DNA, the CDR3 is TGTGCCAGCAGTTTACCCGAGTCAGGGAGGGCCTACAATGAGCAGTTCTTC.